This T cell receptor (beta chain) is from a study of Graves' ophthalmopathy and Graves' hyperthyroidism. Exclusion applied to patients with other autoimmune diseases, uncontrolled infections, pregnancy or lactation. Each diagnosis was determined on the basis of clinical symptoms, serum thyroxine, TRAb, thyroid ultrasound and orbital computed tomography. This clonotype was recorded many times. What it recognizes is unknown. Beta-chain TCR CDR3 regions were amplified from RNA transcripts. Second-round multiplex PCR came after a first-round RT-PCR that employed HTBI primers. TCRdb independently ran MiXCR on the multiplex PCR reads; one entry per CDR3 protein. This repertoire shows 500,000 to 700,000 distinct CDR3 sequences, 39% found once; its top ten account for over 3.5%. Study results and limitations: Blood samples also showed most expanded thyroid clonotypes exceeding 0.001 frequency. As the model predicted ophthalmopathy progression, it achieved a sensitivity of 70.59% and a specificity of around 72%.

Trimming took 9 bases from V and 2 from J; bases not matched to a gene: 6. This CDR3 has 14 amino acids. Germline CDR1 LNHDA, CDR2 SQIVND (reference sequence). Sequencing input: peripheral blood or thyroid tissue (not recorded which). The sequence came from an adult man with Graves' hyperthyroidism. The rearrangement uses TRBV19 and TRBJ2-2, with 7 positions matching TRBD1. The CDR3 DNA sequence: TGTGCCAGCGGACAGGTTCCAAACACCGGGGAGCTGTTTTTT. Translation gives CASGQVPNTGELFF.